The TCR beta chain under discussion was sequenced for a study of cytomegalovirus exposure and HLA in healthy donors (dated by TCRdb to 2015 to 2018). In terms of the full investigation: A later analysis indicated that the 130 or so validation repertoires were generated on the platform also employed for the 600 to 750 repertoires of the first cohort. The study aimed to test whether cataloging public T cell receptors could reveal signatures of past pathogen exposure. To predict cytomegalovirus infection status, the study brought together high-throughput TCR immunosequencing, statistical association of individual TCRs with disease status, and machine learning. Along with the approximately 600-subject first cohort, a separate validation cohort of 120 different subjects was used. What the study reported, not specific to this receptor: Subsequent analysis determined that TCRs grouped into clusters in the first cohort also showed a tendency toward co-occurrence across the 120 or so validation repertoires, and 85% to 95% of cluster scores exceeded 0. The classifier was reported to diagnose cytomegalovirus status with high specificity and sensitivity in both the original and validation cohorts. The study listed 150 to 200 TCR beta chains as associated with cytomegalovirus. The authors suggested that the approach could potentially be generalized to other disease states and immunological phenotypes. All 130 or so repertoires were used to score co-occurrence in the validation cohort in a later analysis, because that analysis had no HLA typing for the cohort. Most TCR sequences were seen in very few donors, while some public TCRs were found in many individuals. A few of the identified cytomegalovirus-associated TCR beta chains were confirmed in vitro to be specific for cytomegalovirus antigens.

Library preparation employed the immunoSEQ multiplex PCR assay. In the source study's methods: A statistical classification framework was built to diagnose cytomegalovirus status from the catalog of TCR beta chain sequences. This is the immuneACCESS table as TCRdb keeps it, with only in-frame sequences that have V and J called. A part of the clones is gone; compared with another copy, unresolved V genes explain less than half, and the rest is unexplained. The V and J calls and the clone size are those of that table, but D and trimming were determined from the DNA. This sample is represented by over 250,000 clones; about 85% of them were singletons. Roughly 1.1% of the sample comes from the top ten. In the case of this clone: Its antigen is currently not known. Qualities for individual bases were not recorded, and no much larger clone is one base off.

Including the terminal cysteine and phenylalanine, the CDR3 comprises 17 residues. Only the CDR3 region is kept as DNA, spanning 51 bases read in frame from base 1. CDR1 and CDR2 (SNHLY, FYNNEI) derive from the germline V gene. V is reduced by 7 bases and J by 5 bases, leaving a spacing of 24 bases between them. Donors formed part of the validation cohort, which comprised over a hundred subjects and was distinct from the first cohort of 550 to 850 subjects. Sequenced input: PBMCs. The sequence derives from a woman in her 30s in good health and CMV-seropositive. The chain couples TRBV2 to TRBJ2-1, and TRBD2 may be the D gene, going by 6 matching bases. The DNA is TGTGCCAGCATTCGAAGGCGGGGCCCTGCATGGAACAATGAGCAGTTCTTC. Translated, this gives CASIRRRGPAWNNEQFF. Extended through the reference TRBV2 and TRBJ2-1 proteins, this CDR3 yields the full variable domain: EPEVTQTPSHQVTQMGQEVILRCVPISNHLYFYWYRQILGQKVEFLVSFYNNEISEKSEIFDDQFSVERPDGSNFTLKIRSTKLEDSAMYFCASIRRRGPAWNNEQFFGPGTRLTVL.